Presented here are 28 T cell receptor beta chains from one specimen sequenced in a study of CD4 T cells in relation to SARS-CoV-2 and coronaviruses. TCRdb keeps only in-frame clones here, not all; method: immunoSEQ multiplex PCR. Here the sample spans roughly 28,000 clones, 73% being singletons. Unexposed donor CD4+ T cells date from about 2011-2018, before the COVID-19 pandemic. The cells were cultured for roughly 11 days before CD4+ T cells were isolated. These receptors have no known antigen. The sequencing input was CD4+ T cells from PBMCs, cultured in vitro. The receptors derive from a human donor in good health.

This chain uses TRBV2 with TRBJ2-2, with D unclear. The CDR3 covers 15 residues. The V gene lost 3 bases and the J gene lost 0 bases, with 8 bases spanning the gap. Looked up from germline, CDR1 is SNHLY and CDR2 is FYNNEI. The CDR3 sequence is CASSDLLANTGELFF. CDR3 coding DNA: TGTGCCAGCAGTGATTTACTGGCGAACACCGGGGAGCTGTTTTTT. Variable domain in full (rest from reference TRBV2 and TRBJ2-2): EPEVTQTPSHQVTQMGQEVILRCVPISNHLYFYWYRQILGQKVEFLVSFYNNEISEKSEIFDDQFSVERPDGSNFTLKIRSTKLEDSAMYFCASSDLLANTGELFFGEGSRLTVL.

This chain links TRBV12-3 or TRBV12-4 with TRBJ2-1, with no clear D. Trimming took 7 bases from V and 9 from J, leaving 16 bases between them. The CDR3 sequence is 13 residues long. The DNA of the CDR3 is TGTGCCAGCACCTCCCCCCCCCTAGGTGAGCAGTTCTTC. Translated, it gives CASTSPPLGEQFF.

In its sample, this clone was seen a few times. The gene calls are TRBV7-9 and TRBJ1-3; 7 bases are shared with TRBD1. Unmatched junction bases numbered 9, after V lost 1 base and J lost 3 bases. Germline loops: CDR1 SEHNR, CDR2 FQNEAQ (reference sequence). The CDR3 spans 17 residues. CDR3 bases: TGTGCCAGCAGCTTAGGCTTCGACAGGGAACGTGGAAACACCATATATTTT. This sequence encodes CASSLGFDRERGNTIYF.

DNA of the CDR3: TGTGCCAGCAGTTACAGCGGTGCCAGGGCAAACACTGAAGCTTTCTTT. Translation gives CASSYSGARANTEAFF. This chain joins TRBV6-5 and TRBJ1-1; possibly TRBD1 for D (5 bases). Looked up from germline, CDR1 is MNHEY and CDR2 is SVGAGI. V was pared by 2 bases and J by 2 bases, with 15 bases between. The CDR3 length is 16 residues.

The rearrangement links TRBV19 to TRBJ2-2, with TRBD1 matching 7 bases. With 7 bases clipped from V and 4 bases from J, the junction kept 12 bases outside the gene matches. This CDR3 has 16 residues. Per germline, CDR1 LNHDA and CDR2 SQIVND (reference sequence). CDR3 nucleotides: TGTGCCAGTACCCCCTCCCGTACAGGGGCCACCGGGGAGCTGTTTTTT. It encodes CASTPSRTGATGELFF.

This chain uses TRBV30 with TRBJ1-2; 8 bases align to TRBD1. The CDR3 loop spans 12 amino acids. V gave up 1 base and J gave up 7 bases; unmatched junction bases: 2. The germline CDR1 and CDR2 sequences are GTSNPN and SVGIG (reference sequence). The CDR3 here is CAWSAGGLGYTF. DNA of the CDR3: TGTGCCTGGAGTGCAGGGGGCCTTGGCTACACCTTC.

The chain uses TRBV18 and TRBJ2-7; D may match TRBD1 or TRBD2 (5 bases each). CDR1 and CDR2 from the germline V gene are KGHSH and LQKENI. Trimming removed 3 bases at V and 3 bases at J, with 12 bases between. The CDR3 sequence is 14 residues long. CDR3 region: CASSPEGRRYEQYF. In nucleotides, the CDR3 is TGTGCCAGCTCACCTGAGGGACGTCGCTACGAGCAGTACTTC. Supplemented by reference TRBV18 and TRBJ2-7, the full variable domain reads NAGVMQNPRHLVRRRGQEARLRCSPMKGHSHVYWYRQLPEEGLKFMVYLQKENIIDESGMPKERFSAEFPKEGPSILRIQQVVRGDSAAYFCASSPEGRRYEQYFGPGTRLTVT.

The chain recombines TRBV24-1 with TRBJ2-3; D not certain. The CDR3 is 14 residues long. V was shortened by 4 bases and J by 1 base, with 8 bases between the two germline ends. Germline CDR1 reads KGHDR; CDR2 reads SFDVKD. CDR3 DNA sequence: TGTGCCACCAGTGACAGGCTAGGCACAGATACGCAGTATTTT. Protein sequence: CATSDRLGTDTQYF.

The table lists this clone with a few counts. This chain uses TRBV2 with TRBJ1-3; D might be TRBD1 (5 bases). Germline V gene lookup returns CDR1 SNHLY and CDR2 FYNNEI. V gave up 7 bases and J gave up 2 bases, with 15 bases separating them. This CDR3 region has 15 residues. This chain's CDR3 is CASTFLDTAGNTIYF. The CDR3 DNA reads TGTGCCAGCACCTTCCTGGACACTGCTGGAAACACCATATATTTT.

This chain links TRBV7-8 with TRBJ1-2; D may be TRBD1 (5 bases). CDR1 and CDR2 from the germline V gene are SGHVS and FQNEAQ. V lost 1 base and J lost 4, with 22 bases in between. The CDR3 is made up of 18 amino acids. The CDR3 sequence is CASSLGEPQGLFTYGYTF. The DNA of the CDR3 is TGTGCCAGCAGCTTAGGGGAACCTCAGGGCCTCTTTACCTATGGCTACACCTTC.

The chain has TRBV3-1 (or the pseudogene TRBV3-2) and TRBJ2-3; perhaps TRBD2 as D (6 bases). In germline, CDR1 is LGHDT, CDR2 YNNKEL (reference sequence). This CDR3 is 17 amino acids long. With 3 bases removed from V and 0 bases from J, the gap between germline ends came to 16 bases. CDR3 DNA: TGTGCCAGCAGCCACCGGAGGGGCAGTCCTAGCACAGATACGCAGTATTTT. Translation gives CASSHRRGSPSTDTQYF.

This chain joins TRBV12-3 or TRBV12-4 and TRBJ1-2, with 9 bases identical to TRBD1. Germline trimming cut 5 bases from V and 7 bases from J; bases unmatched to any gene: 2. The CDR3 totals 12 residues. CDR3 coding DNA: TGTGCCAGCAGTCAGACAGGGGGTGGCTACACCTTC. This translates into CASSQTGGGYTF.

CDR3: CASSQGLAGVRSYEQYF. In DNA form, the CDR3 reads TGTGCCAGCAGCCAGGGCCTAGCGGGAGTACGAAGCTACGAGCAGTACTTC. The genes are TRBV3-1 (or the pseudogene TRBV3-2) and TRBJ2-7; TRBD2 matches at 10 bases. From germline, CDR1 is LGHDT and CDR2 YNNKEL (reference sequence). V was clipped by 3 bases and J by 3 bases; unmatched bases: 11. The CDR3 has 17 amino acids.

This rearrangement joins TRBV29-1 to TRBJ2-3; maybe TRBD2 (7 bases). Germline V gives CDR1 SQVTM, CDR2 ANQGSEA. Trimming pared 4 bases from V and 2 bases from J, leaving 13 bases between. This CDR3 has 14 residues. The CDR3 DNA is TGCAGCGTTGCCAGGCGGGGGCTCACAGATACGCAGTATTTT. Protein product: CSVARRGLTDTQYF.

This chain links TRBV28 with TRBJ1-5; maybe TRBD1 (6 bases). This CDR3 region has 12 residues. CDR1 is MDHEN, CDR2 SYDVKM, per germline. With 8 bases removed from V and 6 bases from J, the gap between germline ends came to 11 bases. The chain's CDR3 is CASGIRGQPQHF. The CDR3 DNA reads as TGTGCCAGCGGGATCAGGGGTCAGCCCCAGCATTTT.

The chain links TRBV11-2 to TRBJ1-5; 9 nucleotides agree with TRBD1. The CDR3 is 15 residues long. Germline CDR1 is SGHAT and CDR2 is FQNNGV. J gave up 6 bases and V 4 bases, and 7 bases lay outside the gene matches. For the CDR3, the DNA is TGTGCCAGCAGCTCCGGGACAGGGCGCGGTCAGCCCCAGCATTTT. Amino acids: CASSSGTGRGQPQHF. The full variable domain, its missing parts supplied by reference TRBV11-2 and TRBJ1-5, is EAGVAQSPRYKIIEKRQSVAFWCNPISGHATLYWYQQILGQGPKLLIQFQNNGVVDDSQLPKDRFSAERLKGVDSTLKIQPAKLEDSAVYLCASSSGTGRGQPQHFGDGTRLSIL.

In its sample, this clone was seen once. As DNA, the CDR3 is TGTGCCAGCAGCTTAAAGGGGTCGTTTTCCTACGAGCAGTACTTC. This codes for CASSLKGSFSYEQYF. The chain is built from TRBV13 and TRBJ2-7; a weak D match, TRBD1 (5 bases). The germline V gene encodes CDR1 PRHDT and CDR2 FYEKMQ (reference sequence). V shed 2 bases and J shed 1 base, with 12 bases lying between them. The CDR3 is 15 amino acids.

This clone appeared a single time. This sequence joins TRBV12-3 or TRBV12-4 and TRBJ1-2, with D perhaps TRBD1 (6 bases). The CDR3 consists of 12 residues. Trimming removed 2 bases from V and 8 bases from J, with 9 bases in between. The CDR3 nucleotides are TGTGCCAGCAGTTTATGGGGGGGCGGCTACACCTTC. It codes for CASSLWGGGYTF.

This chain links TRBV7-9 with TRBJ2-5, with 8 bases matching TRBD2. This CDR3 has 16 residues. J lost 0 bases, V lost 1 base, and 4 bases had no gene match. CDR1 and CDR2 (germline): SEHNR, FQNEAQ (reference sequence). Here the CDR3 DNA reads TGTGCCAGCAGCTTAGTGTCTAGCGGGTACCAAGAGACCCAGTACTTC. It specifies CASSLVSSGYQETQYF. Full variable domain (rest looked up from reference TRBV7-9 and TRBJ2-5): DTGVSQNPRHKITKRGQNVTFRCDPISEHNRLYWYRQTLGQGPEFLTYFQNEAQLEKSRLLSDRFSAERPKGSFSTLEIQRTEQGDSAMYLCASSLVSSGYQETQYFGPGTRLLVL.

V and J are TRBV12-3 or TRBV12-4 and TRBJ2-7; the match to TRBD2 covers 9 bases. Losses at the gene ends were 7 bases for V and 2 bases for J; bases not matched to a gene: 3. This CDR3 contains 13 residues. The CDR3 DNA follows: TGTGCCAGCACCAGCGGGGGGCCCTACGAGCAGTACTTC. As protein: CASTSGGPYEQYF.

J is TRBJ2-5 and V is TRBV7-2, with 11 bases matching TRBD1. CDR3 size: 15 residues. J lost 5 bases, V lost 5 bases, and 7 bases had no gene match. In germline, CDR1 is SGHTA, CDR2 FQGNSA. The CDR3 is CASSPPDRGLETQYF. The CDR3 region has the DNA TGTGCCAGCAGCCCTCCGGACAGGGGGCTTGAGACCCAGTACTTC. Filled out from reference TRBV7-2 and TRBJ2-5, the complete variable domain reads GAGVSQSPSNKVTEKGKDVELRCDPISGHTALYWYRQSLGQGLEFLIYFQGNSAPDKSGLPSDRFSAERTGGSVSTLTIQRTQQEDSAVYLCASSPPDRGLETQYFGPGTRLLVL.

This chain uses TRBV9 with TRBJ2-2; TRBD1 agrees at 12 bases. The germline V gene encodes CDR1 SGDLS and CDR2 YYNGEE. The CDR3 loop spans 17 amino acids. Trimming took 0 bases from V and 3 from J; bases not matched to a gene: 3. CDR3 amino acids: CASSVGGQGAHTGELFF. CDR3 coding DNA: TGTGCCAGCAGCGTAGGGGGACAGGGGGCGCACACCGGGGAGCTGTTTTTT.

V gene TRBV4-2 combines with J gene TRBJ2-3; 8 positions match TRBD2. V shed 4 bases and J 0 bases; nucleotides not matched to a gene: 6. This CDR3 spans 16 amino acids. CDR1 and CDR2 from the germline V gene are LGHNA and YNFKEQ. CDR3 in amino acids: CASSPTGGGSTDTQYF. DNA for the CDR3: TGTGCCAGCAGCCCTACGGGGGGGGGTAGCACAGATACGCAGTATTTT.

The chain recombines TRBV6-5 with TRBJ1-5; D is uncertain. Germline CDR1 and CDR2: MNHEY and SVGAGI. The V and J ends lost 6 bases and 1 base respectively, with 13 bases between them. This CDR3 has 15 amino acids. The CDR3 nucleotides are TGTGCCAGCAGGTCAGGATACGTGAGCAATCAGCCCCAGCATTTT. It yields the protein CASRSGYVSNQPQHF.

This chain uses TRBV19 with TRBJ2-6; TRBD1 matches at 9 bases. Per the germline V gene, CDR1 is LNHDA and CDR2 is SQIVND (reference sequence). V trimming: 5 bases; J trimming: 6 bases; junction bases outside the gene matches: 5. This CDR3 region has 15 residues. The CDR3 spells CASSGTGGQANVLTF. CDR3 DNA: TGTGCCAGTAGTGGAACAGGGGGCCAGGCCAACGTCCTGACTTTC.

This rearrangement joins TRBV19 to TRBJ2-3; D is perhaps TRBD2 (7 bases). Germline V gene lookup returns CDR1 LNHDA and CDR2 SQIVND (reference sequence). The length of the CDR3 is 15 residues. Deletions cut 5 bases from V and 6 bases from J, with 18 bases between. In nucleotides, the CDR3 is TGTGCCAGTAGTTCCAGAGGGGGGGAAATGGATACGCAGTATTTT. It codes for CASSSRGGEMDTQYF.

The V gene is TRBV29-1, the J gene TRBJ1-3; D unresolved. This CDR3 has 14 amino acids. Germline V gene sequence: CDR1 SQVTM, CDR2 ANQGSEA. V was shortened by 5 bases and J by 0 bases, with 11 bases between the two germline ends. The chain's CDR3 is CSVRPTNSGNTIYF. CDR3 nucleotide sequence: TGCAGCGTTAGACCTACTAACTCTGGAAACACCATATATTTT. The variable domain in full, with the rest retrieved from reference TRBV29-1 and TRBJ1-3, is SAVISQKPSRDICQRGTSLTIQCQVDSQVTMMFWYRQQPGQSLTLIATANQGSEATYESGFVIDKFPISRPNLTFSTLTVSNMSPEDSSIYLCSVRPTNSGNTIYFGEGSWLTVV.

This chain connects TRBV10-3 to TRBJ1-3; D call uncertain. The V gene's germline CDR1 is ENHRY and CDR2 SYGVKD. V lost 3 bases and J lost 2, with 2 bases in between. The CDR3 contains 12 residues. CDR3 nucleotides: TGTGCCATCAGTGACCCTGGAAACACCATATATTTT. It yields the protein CAISDPGNTIYF.